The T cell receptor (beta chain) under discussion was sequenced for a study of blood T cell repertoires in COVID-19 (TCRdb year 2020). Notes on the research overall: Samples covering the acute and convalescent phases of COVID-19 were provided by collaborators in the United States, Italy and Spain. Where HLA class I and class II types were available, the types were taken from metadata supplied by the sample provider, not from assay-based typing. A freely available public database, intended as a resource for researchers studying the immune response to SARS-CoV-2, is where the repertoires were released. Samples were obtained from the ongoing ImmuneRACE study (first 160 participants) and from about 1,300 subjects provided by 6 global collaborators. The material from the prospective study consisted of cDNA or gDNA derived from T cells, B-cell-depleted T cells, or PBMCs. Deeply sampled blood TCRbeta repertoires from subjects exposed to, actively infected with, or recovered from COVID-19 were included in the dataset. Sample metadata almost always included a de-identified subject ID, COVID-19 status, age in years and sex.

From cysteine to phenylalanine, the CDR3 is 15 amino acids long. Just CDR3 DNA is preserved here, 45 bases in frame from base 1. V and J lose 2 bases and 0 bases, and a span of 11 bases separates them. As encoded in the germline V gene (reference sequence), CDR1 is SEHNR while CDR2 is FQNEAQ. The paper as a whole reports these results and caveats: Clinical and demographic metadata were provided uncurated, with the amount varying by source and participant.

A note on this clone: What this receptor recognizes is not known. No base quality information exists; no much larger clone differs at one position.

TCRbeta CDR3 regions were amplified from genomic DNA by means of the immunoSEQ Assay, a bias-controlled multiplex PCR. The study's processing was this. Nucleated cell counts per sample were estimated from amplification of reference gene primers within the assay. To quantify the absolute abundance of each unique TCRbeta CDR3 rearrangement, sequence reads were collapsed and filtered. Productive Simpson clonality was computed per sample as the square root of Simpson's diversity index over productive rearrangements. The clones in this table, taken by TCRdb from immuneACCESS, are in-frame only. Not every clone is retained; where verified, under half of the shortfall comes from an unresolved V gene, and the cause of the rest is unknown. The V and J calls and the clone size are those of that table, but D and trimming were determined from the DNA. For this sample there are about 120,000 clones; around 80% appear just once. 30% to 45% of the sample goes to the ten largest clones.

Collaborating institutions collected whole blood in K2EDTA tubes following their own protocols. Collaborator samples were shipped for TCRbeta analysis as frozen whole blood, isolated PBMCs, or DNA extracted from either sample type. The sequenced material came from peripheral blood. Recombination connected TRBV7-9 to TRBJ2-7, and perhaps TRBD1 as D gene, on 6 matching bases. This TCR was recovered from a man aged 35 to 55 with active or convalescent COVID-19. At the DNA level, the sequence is TGTGCCAGCAGCTTAAAAGGGGGTAGCTCCTACGAGCAGTACTTC. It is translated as CASSLKGGSSYEQYF.